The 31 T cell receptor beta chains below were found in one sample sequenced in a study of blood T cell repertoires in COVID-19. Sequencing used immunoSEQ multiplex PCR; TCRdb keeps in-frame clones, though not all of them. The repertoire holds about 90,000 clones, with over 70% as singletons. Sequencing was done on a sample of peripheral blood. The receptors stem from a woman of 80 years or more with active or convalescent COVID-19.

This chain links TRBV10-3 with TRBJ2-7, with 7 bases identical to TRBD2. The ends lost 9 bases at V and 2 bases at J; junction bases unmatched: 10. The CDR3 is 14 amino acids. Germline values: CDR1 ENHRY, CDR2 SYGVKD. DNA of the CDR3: TGTGCCATTGGGGCGGGACTATCAACCTACGAGCAGTACTTC. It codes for CAIGAGLSTYEQYF.

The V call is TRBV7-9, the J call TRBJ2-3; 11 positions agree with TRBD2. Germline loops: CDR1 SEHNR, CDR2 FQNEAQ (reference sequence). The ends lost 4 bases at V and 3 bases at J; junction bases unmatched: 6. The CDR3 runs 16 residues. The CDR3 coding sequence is TGTGCCAGCAGCTCTGGGACTAGCGGTAAGACAGATACGCAGTATTTT. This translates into CASSSGTSGKTDTQYF.

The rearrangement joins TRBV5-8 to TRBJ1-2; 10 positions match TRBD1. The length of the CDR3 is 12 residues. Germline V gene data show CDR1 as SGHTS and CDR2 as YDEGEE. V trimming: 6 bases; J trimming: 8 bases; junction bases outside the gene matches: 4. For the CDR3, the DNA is TGTGCCAGCAACGGGACAGGGGTAGGCTACACCTTC. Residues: CASNGTGVGYTF.

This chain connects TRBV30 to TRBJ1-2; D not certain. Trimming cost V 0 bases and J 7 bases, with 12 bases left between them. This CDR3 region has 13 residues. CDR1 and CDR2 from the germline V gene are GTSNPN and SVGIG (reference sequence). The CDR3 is CAWSVQGGSGYTF. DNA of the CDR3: TGTGCCTGGAGTGTACAAGGAGGATCTGGCTACACCTTC.

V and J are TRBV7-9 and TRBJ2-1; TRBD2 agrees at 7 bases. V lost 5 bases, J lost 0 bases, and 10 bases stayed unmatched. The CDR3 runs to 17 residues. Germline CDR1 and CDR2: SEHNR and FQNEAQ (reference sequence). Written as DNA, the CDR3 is TGTGCCAGCAGCAATCCCCGGGGGGTTAGCTCCTACAATGAGCAGTTCTTC. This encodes CASSNPRGVSSYNEQFF.

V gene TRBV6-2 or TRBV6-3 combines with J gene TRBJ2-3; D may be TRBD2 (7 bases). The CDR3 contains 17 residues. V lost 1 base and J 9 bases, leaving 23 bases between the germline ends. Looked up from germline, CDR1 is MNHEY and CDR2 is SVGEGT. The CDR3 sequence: CASSYWGALPGGSTQYF. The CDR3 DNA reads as TGTGCCAGCAGTTACTGGGGGGCCCTACCGGGGGGTTCAACGCAGTATTTT.

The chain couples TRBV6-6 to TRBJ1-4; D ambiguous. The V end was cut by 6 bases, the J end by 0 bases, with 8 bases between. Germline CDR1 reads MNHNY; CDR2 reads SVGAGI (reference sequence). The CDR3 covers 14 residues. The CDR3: CASRFSATNEKLFF. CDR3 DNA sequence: TGTGCCAGCAGATTCAGTGCAACTAATGAAAAACTGTTTTTT.

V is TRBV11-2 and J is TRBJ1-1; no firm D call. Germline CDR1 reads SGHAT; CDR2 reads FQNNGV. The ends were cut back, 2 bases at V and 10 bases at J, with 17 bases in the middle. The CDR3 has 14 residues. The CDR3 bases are TGTGCCAGCAGCTTACCAGGAAGTCGGTCAACAGCTTTCTTT. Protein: CASSLPGSRSTAFF.

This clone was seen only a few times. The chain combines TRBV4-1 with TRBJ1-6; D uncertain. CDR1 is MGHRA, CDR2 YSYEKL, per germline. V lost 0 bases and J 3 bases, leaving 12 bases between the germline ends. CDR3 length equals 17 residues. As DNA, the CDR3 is TGCGCCAGCAGCCAAGAAGGAGGTCCCGACTATAATTCACCCCTCCACTTT. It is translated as CASSQEGGPDYNSPLHF.

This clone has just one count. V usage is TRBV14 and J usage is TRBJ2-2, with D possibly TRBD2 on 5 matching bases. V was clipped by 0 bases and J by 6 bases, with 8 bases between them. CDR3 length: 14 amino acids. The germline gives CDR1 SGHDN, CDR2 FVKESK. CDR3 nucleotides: TGTGCCAGCAGCCAAGACATCGGGGCCGGGGAGCTGTTTTTT. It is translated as CASSQDIGAGELFF.

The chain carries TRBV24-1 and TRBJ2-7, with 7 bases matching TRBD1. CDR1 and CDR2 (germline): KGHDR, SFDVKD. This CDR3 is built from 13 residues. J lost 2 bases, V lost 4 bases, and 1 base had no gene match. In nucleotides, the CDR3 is TGTGCCACCAGTGAGACAGGGACCTACGAGCAGTACTTC. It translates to CATSETGTYEQYF.

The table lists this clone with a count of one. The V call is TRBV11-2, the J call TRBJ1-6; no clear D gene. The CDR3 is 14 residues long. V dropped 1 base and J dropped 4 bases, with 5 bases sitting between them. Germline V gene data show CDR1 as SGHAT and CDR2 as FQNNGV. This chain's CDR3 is CASSLGRYNSPLHF. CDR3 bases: TGTGCCAGCAGCTTAGGTCGGTATAATTCACCCCTCCACTTT.

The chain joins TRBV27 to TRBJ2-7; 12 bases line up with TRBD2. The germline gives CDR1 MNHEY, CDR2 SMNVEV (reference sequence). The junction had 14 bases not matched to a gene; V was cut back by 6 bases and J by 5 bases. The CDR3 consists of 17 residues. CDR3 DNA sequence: TGTGCCAGCAGGGCCTTTGGACTAGCGGGAAAGGGTAACGAGCAGTACTTC. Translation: CASRAFGLAGKGNEQYF.

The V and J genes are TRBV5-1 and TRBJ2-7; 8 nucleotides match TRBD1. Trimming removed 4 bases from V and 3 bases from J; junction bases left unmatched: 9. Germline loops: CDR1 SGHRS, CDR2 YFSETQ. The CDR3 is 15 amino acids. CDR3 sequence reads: CASSNTGTGVYEQYF. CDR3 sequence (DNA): TGCGCCAGCAGCAACACCGGGACAGGTGTCTACGAGCAGTACTTC. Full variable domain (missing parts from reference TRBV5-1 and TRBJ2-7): KAGVTQTPRYLIKTRGQQVTLSCSPISGHRSVSWYQQTPGQGLQFLFEYFSETQRNKGNFPGRFSGRQFSNSRSEMNVSTLELGDSALYLCASSNTGTGVYEQYFGPGTRLTVT.

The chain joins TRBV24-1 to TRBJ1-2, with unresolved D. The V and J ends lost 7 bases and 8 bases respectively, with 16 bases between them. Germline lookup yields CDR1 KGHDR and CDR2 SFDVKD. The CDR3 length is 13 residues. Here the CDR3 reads CATSLGPTGGYTF. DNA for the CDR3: TGTGCCACCAGCCTAGGGCCGACGGGGGGCTACACCTTC.

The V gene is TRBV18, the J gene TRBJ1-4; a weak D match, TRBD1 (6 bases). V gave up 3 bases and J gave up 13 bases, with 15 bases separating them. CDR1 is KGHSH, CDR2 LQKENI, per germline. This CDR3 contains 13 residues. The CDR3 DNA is TGTGCCAGCTCACCCGGACAGTCTCAAGGACTGTTTTTT. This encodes CASSPGQSQGLFF.

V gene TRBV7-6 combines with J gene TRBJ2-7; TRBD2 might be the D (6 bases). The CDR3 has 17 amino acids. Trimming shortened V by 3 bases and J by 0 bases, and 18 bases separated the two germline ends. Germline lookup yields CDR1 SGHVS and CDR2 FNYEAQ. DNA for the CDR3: TGTGCCAGCAGCTTCGAGGCGGGGATTGCCGCCTCCTACGAGCAGTACTTC. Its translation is CASSFEAGIAASYEQYF.

The CDR3 spells CASSPPGYGYTF. CDR3 DNA sequence: TGTGCCAGCAGTCCCCCCGGCTATGGCTACACCTTC. The V and J genes are TRBV28 and TRBJ1-2, with D uncertain. Trimming shortened V by 5 bases and J by 4 bases, and 8 bases separated the two germline ends. CDR1 is MDHEN and CDR2 is SYDVKM in the germline V gene. The CDR3 covers 12 residues.

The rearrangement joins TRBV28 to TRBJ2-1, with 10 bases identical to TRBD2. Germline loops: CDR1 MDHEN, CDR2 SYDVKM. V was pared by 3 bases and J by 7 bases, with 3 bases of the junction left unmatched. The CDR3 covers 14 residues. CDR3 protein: CASSFSSGRNEQFF. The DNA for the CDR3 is TGTGCCAGCAGTTTTTCTAGCGGGAGAAATGAGCAGTTCTTC.

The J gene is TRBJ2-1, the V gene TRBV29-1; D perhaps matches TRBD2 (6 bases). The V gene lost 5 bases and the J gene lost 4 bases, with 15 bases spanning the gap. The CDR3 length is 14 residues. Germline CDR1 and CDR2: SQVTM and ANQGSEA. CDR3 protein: CSVLPVAVYNEQFF. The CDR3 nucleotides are TGCAGCGTTTTACCGGTAGCGGTTTACAATGAGCAGTTCTTC.

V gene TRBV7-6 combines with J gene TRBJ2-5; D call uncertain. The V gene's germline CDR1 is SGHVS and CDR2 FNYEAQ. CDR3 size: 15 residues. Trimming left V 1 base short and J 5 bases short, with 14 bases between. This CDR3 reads CASSLDFGHYETQYF. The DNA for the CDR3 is TGTGCCAGCAGCTTAGACTTTGGCCACTACGAGACCCAGTACTTC.

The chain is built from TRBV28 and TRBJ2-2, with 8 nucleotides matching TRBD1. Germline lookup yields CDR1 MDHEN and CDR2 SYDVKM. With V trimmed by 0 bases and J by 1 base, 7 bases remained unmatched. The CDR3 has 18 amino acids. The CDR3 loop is CASSLCKAGGKNTGELFF. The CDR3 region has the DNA TGTGCCAGCAGTTTATGCAAGGCAGGGGGCAAGAACACCGGGGAGCTGTTTTTT.

CDR3 residues: CASSYTGENTEAFF. CDR3 DNA sequence: TGCGCCAGCAGCTACACAGGGGAGAACACTGAAGCTTTCTTT. The chain combines TRBV5-1 with TRBJ1-1; 7 positions match TRBD1. The CDR3 length is 14 residues. Germline loops: CDR1 SGHRS, CDR2 YFSETQ. V lost 3 bases, J lost 1 base, and 3 bases stayed unmatched.

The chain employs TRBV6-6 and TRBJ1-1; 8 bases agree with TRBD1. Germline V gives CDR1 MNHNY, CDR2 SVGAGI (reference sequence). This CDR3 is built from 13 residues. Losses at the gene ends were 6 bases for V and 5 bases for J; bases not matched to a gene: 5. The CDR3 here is CASRPGGATEAFF. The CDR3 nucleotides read TGTGCCAGCAGACCAGGGGGCGCGACTGAAGCTTTCTTT.

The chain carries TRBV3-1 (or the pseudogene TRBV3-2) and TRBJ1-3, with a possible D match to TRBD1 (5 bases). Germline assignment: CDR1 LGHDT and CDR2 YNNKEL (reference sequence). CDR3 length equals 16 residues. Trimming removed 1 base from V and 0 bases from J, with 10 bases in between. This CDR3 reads CASSQVGGYSGNTIYF. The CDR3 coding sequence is TGTGCCAGCAGCCAAGTCGGGGGGTACTCTGGAAACACCATATATTTT.

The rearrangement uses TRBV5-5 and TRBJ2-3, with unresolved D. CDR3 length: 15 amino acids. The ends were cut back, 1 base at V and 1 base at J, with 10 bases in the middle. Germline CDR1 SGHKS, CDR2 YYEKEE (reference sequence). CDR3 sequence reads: CASSLMAQGTDTQYF. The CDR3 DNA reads TGTGCCAGCAGCTTGATGGCTCAGGGCACAGATACGCAGTATTTT.

The DNA for the CDR3 is TGTGCCAGTAAACCCCTGAGCGGGAGGGCCACCGGGGAGCTGTTTTTT. Encoded protein: CASKPLSGRATGELFF. The chain uses TRBV28 and TRBJ2-2; 10 bases match TRBD2. The germline gives CDR1 MDHEN, CDR2 SYDVKM. With 9 bases clipped from V and 4 bases from J, the junction kept 11 bases outside the gene matches. CDR3 length equals 16 residues.

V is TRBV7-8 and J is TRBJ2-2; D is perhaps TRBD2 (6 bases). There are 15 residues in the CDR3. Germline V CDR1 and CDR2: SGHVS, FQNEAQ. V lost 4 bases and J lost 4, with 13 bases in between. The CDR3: CASSSASVSTGELFF. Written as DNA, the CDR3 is TGTGCCAGCAGCTCCGCTAGCGTAAGCACCGGGGAGCTGTTTTTT.

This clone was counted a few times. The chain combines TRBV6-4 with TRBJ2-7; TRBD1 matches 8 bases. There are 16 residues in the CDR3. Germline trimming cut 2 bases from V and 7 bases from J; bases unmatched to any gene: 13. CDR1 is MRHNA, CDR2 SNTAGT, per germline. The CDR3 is CASSDVFEDREREQYF. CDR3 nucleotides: TGTGCCAGCAGTGACGTATTCGAGGACAGGGAGCGAGAGCAGTACTTC.

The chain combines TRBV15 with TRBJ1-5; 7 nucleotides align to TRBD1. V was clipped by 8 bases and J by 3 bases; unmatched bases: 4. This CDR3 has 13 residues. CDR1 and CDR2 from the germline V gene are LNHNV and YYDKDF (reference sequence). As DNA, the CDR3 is TGTGCCACCGACAGGGCGTACAATCAGCCCCAGCATTTT. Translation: CATDRAYNQPQHF.

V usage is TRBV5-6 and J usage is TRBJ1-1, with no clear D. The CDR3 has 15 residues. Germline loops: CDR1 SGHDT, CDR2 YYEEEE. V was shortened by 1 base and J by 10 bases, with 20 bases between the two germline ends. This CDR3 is CASSLTRPLARGAFF. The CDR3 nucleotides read TGTGCCAGCAGCTTGACCAGACCTTTAGCGCGGGGAGCTTTCTTT.